This T cell receptor (beta chain) was recorded in a study of T cells after yellow fever vaccination (dated by TCRdb to about 2019). General notes on the study: The SMART-Seq v4 Ultra Low Input RNA kit was used to prepare libraries from fractions with low cell numbers. To track T-cell clones before and after primary and booster YFV17D yellow fever vaccination, bulk TCR alpha and beta repertoires were sequenced longitudinally. The cohort comprised two healthy male donors, one aged 18 to 30 and one aged 30 to 40 years. Blood was collected at multiple timepoints before and after primary and secondary immunization, and bulk PBMC replicates and cell subsets were isolated. The paper as a whole reports these results and caveats: After the booster, most of the clones that had expanded following primary vaccination were detected again (just under 97% of CD4 and around 90% of CD8), which suggests that memory was broadly maintained. Because abundant contaminating clonotypes from the bulk population could be contained in FACS-sorted repertoires, computational filtering was required. Compared with the primary T-cell response, the secondary T-cell response was weaker but faster, peaking on day 5 rather than day 15. The study included only two donors, which limits how far the findings can be generalized. A small fraction of clonotypes showed up in both the CD4 and CD8 compartments, probably as a result of convergent recombination.

The table lists this clonotype with a few counts. The specificity of this receptor is unknown. There are no base qualities to consult, and no much larger clone falls within one base. The CDR3 runs 13 residues from the cysteine to the phenylalanine. Solely the CDR3 DNA is kept, with 39 bases framed from the first base. Compared with germline, V lacks 6 bases and J lacks 2 bases; bases without a gene match: 5. The germline V gene encodes CDR1 SQVTM and CDR2 ANQGSEA. The data were produced on an Illumina NovaSeq 6000. TCR cDNA was made using 5'RACE template switching, a step that added a universal primer site and unique molecular identifiers. Priming for cDNA synthesis came from both the TCR alpha and TCR beta constant segments. Libraries were amplified in two PCR steps, with sample barcodes and sequencing adapters added in the second step. Sequencing of libraries was performed on Illumina HiSeq 2500 (2x100 bp) or NovaSeq (2x150 bp). The study's processing was this. MIGEC handled demultiplexing of reads and collapsing into UMI consensus sequences, while MiXCR performed V(D)J alignment. Vaccine-responding clonotypes were identified with edgeR using replicate PBMC samples, with FDR below 0.01 and a log2 fold change above 5 up to day 15 being required. Bulk clonotypes were assigned CD4 or CD8 identity according to which sequenced CD4 or CD8 repertoire held them at higher abundance. TCRdb took the public reads, trimmed them with fastp at Q25, ran MiXCR for clone calling and kept in-frame beta chains. Each entry is one CDR3 protein sequence, shown with its most common DNA and genes. What appears here as the V and J calls and clone size reflects TCRdb's work, not the paper's. The sample profile shows about 350,000 distinct CDR3 sequences; approximately 12% of them were found once. In total, the top ten clones hold 3.2% of the sample.

Per the publication, the treatment or condition label means: live attenuated yellow fever vaccine strain. PBMCs were isolated from peripheral blood using a standard Ficoll-Paque protocol. Dynabeads CD4 and CD8 positive selection kits were used to isolate the CD4 and CD8 T-cell fractions. TriZol was used to extract RNA from bulk PBMCs, from CD4 and CD8 fractions, and from dextramer-positive and dextramer-negative fractions. Sequenced here: CD4+ T cells sorted from PBMCs, sampled 15 days after the yellow fever booster vaccination. The source of this sequence is a man aged 18 to 30 who received the YFV17D yellow fever vaccine. The chain joins TRBV29-1 to TRBJ2-3, with TRBD1 identical over 7 junction bases. The sequence in DNA is TGCAGCGTCCTGGACAGGAACACAGATACGCAGTATTTT. It specifies CSVLDRNTDTQYF.